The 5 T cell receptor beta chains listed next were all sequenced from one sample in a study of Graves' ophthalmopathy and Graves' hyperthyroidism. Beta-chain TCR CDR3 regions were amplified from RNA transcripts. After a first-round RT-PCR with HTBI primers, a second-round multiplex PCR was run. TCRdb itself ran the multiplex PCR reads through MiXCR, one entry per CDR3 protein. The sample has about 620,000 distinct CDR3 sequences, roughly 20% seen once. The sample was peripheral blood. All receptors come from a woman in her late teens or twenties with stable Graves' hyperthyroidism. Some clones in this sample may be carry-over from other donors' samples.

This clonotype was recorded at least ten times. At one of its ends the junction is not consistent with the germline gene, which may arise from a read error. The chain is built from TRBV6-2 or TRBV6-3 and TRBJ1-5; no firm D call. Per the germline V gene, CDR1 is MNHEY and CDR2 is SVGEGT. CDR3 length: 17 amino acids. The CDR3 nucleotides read TGTGCCAACAGTTACCCTCGGGCTATGGGGAGCAATCAGCCCCAGCATTTT. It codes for CANSYPRAMGSNQPQHF.

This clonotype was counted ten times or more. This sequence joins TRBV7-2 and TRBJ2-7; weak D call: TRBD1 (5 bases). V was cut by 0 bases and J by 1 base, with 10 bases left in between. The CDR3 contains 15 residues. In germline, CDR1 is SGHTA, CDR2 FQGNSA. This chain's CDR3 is CASSLAVTGSYEQYF. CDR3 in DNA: TGTGCCAGCAGCTTAGCAGTTACAGGTTCCTACGAGCAGTACTTC. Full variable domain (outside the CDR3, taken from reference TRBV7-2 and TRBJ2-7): GAGVSQSPSNKVTEKGKDVELRCDPISGHTALYWYRQSLGQGLEFLIYFQGNSAPDKSGLPSDRFSAERTGGSVSTLTIQRTQQEDSAVYLCASSLAVTGSYEQYFGPGTRLTVT.

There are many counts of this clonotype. CDR3 sequence (DNA): TGCAGGGGGGGGACACAGAGATCAACCTATGGCTACACCTTC. This sequence encodes CRGGTQRSTYGYTF. The chain links TRBV20-1 to TRBJ1-2; weak D call: TRBD1 (6 bases). CDR1 and CDR2 (germline): DFQATT, SNEGSKA (reference sequence). The CDR3 has 14 residues.

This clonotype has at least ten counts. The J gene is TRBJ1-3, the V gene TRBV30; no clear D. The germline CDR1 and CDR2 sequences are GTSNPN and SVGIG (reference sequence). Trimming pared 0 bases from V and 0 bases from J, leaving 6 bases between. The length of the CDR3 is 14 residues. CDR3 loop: CAWSVRVSGNTIYF. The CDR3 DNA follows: TGTGCCTGGAGTGTACGAGTCTCTGGAAACACCATATATTTT. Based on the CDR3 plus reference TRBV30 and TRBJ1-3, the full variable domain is SQTIHQWPATLVQPVGSPLSLECTVEGTSNPNLYWYRQAAGRGLQLLFYSVGIGQISSEVPQNLSASRPQDRQFILSSKKLLLSDSGFYLCAWSVRVSGNTIYFGEGSWLTVV.

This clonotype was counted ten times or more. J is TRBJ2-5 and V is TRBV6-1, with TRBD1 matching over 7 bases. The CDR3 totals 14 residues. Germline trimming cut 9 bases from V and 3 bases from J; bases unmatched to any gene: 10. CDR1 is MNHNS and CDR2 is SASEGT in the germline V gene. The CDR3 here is CARNRTGSEETQYF. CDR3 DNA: TGTGCCAGAAACCGGACAGGCTCCGAAGAGACCCAGTACTTC.